What follows are 26 T cell receptor beta chains derived from one specimen sequenced in a study of graft-versus-host responses after intestinal transplantation. TCRdb's table, derived via immunoSEQ multiplex PCR, lists solely in-frame clones and lacks some. Altogether some 25,000 clones are present, roughly 90% being singletons, with the ten largest covering roughly 1.9%. This material consisted of PBMCs, taken approximately 38 days after intestinal transplant. These receptors originate from a human patient who received an intestinal transplant, so some T cells may come from the graft donor.

This chain joins TRBV25-1 and TRBJ2-7, with a possible D match to TRBD2 (7 bases). The CDR3 totals 14 residues. Deletions cut 5 bases from V and 5 bases from J, with 16 bases between. CDR1 is MGHDK and CDR2 is SYGVNS in the germline V gene. The CDR3 here is CASSPWGEGDEQYF. Here the CDR3 DNA reads TGTGCCAGCAGTCCCTGGGGGGAGGGGGACGAGCAGTACTTC.

J is TRBJ1-5 and V is TRBV12-2; TRBD1, the table's D call, lacks a check against the DNA. TRBV12-2 is tagged as a pseudogene. The CDR3 has 20 amino acids. The CDR3 DNA sequence: TGTGCAAGTCGCTTATATATTTGGGCCGAAATTTCCTATAGCAATCAGCCCCAGCATTTT. This sequence encodes CASRLYIWAEISYSNQPQHF.

This rearrangement joins TRBV6-7 to TRBJ2-7, with a weak D call TRBD2 (7 bases). TRBV6-7 is an ORF; its function is uncertain. The CDR3 covers 18 residues. V lost 0 bases to trimming and J lost 6 bases, with 24 bases between them. The DNA for the CDR3 is TGTGCCAGCAGTTACTCGAGGGGGGGAGGAACGGGCCAATGCGAGCAGTACTTC. It specifies CASSYSRGGGTGQCEQYF.

This rearrangement joins TRBV5-1 to TRBJ2-5; tentatively, D is TRBD2 (5 bases). V was pared by 1 base and J by 3 bases, with 13 bases between. Per the germline V gene, CDR1 is SGHRS and CDR2 is YFSETQ. The CDR3 has 15 residues. CDR3 region: CASSLLHVGEETQYF. The CDR3 DNA reads TGCGCCAGCAGCTTGCTGCATGTGGGAGAAGAGACCCAGTACTTC.

The V and J genes are TRBV4-3 and TRBJ1-5; D remains ambiguous. This CDR3 comprises 17 residues. Germline V gene sequence: CDR1 LGHNA, CDR2 YSLEER. V was clipped by 0 bases and J by 1 base, with 13 bases between them. The CDR3 here is CASSQDRRVTSNQPQHF. The CDR3 bases are TGCGCCAGCAGCCAAGATCGGAGGGTAACGAGCAATCAGCCCCAGCATTTT.

The V and J genes are TRBV6-5 and TRBJ1-1; tentative D call: TRBD1 (5 bases). V shed 0 bases and J shed 1 base, with 9 bases lying between them. CDR3 length equals 15 residues. The germline gives CDR1 MNHEY, CDR2 SVGAGI. CDR3 in amino acids: CASSYSPQGNTEAFF. CDR3 nucleotides: TGTGCCAGCAGTTACTCCCCCCAGGGGAACACTGAAGCTTTCTTT.

J is TRBJ2-7 and V is TRBV28, with 9 bases identical to TRBD2. The V gene end was trimmed by 6 bases and the J gene end by 4 bases; junction bases not matched to a gene: 10. The CDR3 is 15 residues long. The germline V gene has CDR1 MDHEN and CDR2 SYDVKM. The CDR3 spells CASRISGSSSYEQYF. DNA of the CDR3: TGTGCCAGCAGGATTAGCGGGAGCAGTTCATACGAGCAGTACTTC.

The genes are TRBV11-3 and TRBJ2-1, with TRBD2 matching over 8 bases. J lost 8 bases, V lost 2 bases, and 8 bases had no gene match. The length of the CDR3 is 15 residues. Germline V gives CDR1 SGHNT, CDR2 YENEEA. The CDR3 protein is CASSLTSGRGYEQFF. CDR3 nucleotide sequence: TGTGCCAGCAGCTTAACATCCGGGAGGGGGTATGAGCAGTTCTTC.

J is TRBJ2-5 and V is TRBV4-3; the D is unclear. The last part of the DNA fits TRBJ2-7 better; the J call may be wrong. Germline V lookup: CDR1 LGHNA, CDR2 YSLEER. CDR3 size: 13 residues. CDR3 nucleotides: TGCGCCAGCAGCCAAGATTCCACCTACGAGCAGTACTTC. Translation: CASSQDSTYEQYF.

CDR3 in DNA: TGTGCCAGCAGTTTACTCCTAAATAGCAATGAGCAGTTCTTC. As protein: CASSLLLNSNEQFF. The chain recombines TRBV27 with TRBJ2-1; D is ambiguous. CDR3 length: 14 residues. The germline V gene has CDR1 MNHEY and CDR2 SMNVEV (reference sequence). Between the trimmed V and J ends, which lost 2 bases and 6 bases, there was a span of 11 bases.

This chain uses TRBV11-2 with TRBJ2-1, with TRBD2 matching over 12 bases. The ends lost 2 bases at V and 2 bases at J; junction bases unmatched: 10. This CDR3 is built from 19 residues. CDR1 and CDR2 (germline): SGHAT, FQNNGV. CDR3 nucleotides: TGTGCCAGCAGCTTATTGGGACTAGCGGGTCTTCCCCCCTACAATGAGCAGTTCTTC. This sequence encodes CASSLLGLAGLPPYNEQFF.

CDR3 loop: CASSLGSVYEQYF. Written as DNA, the CDR3 is TGTGCCAGCAGCTTGGGCAGTGTATACGAGCAGTACTTC. V and J are TRBV5-6 and TRBJ2-7; D gene unclear. Germline V gene sequence: CDR1 SGHDT, CDR2 YYEEEE. The ends were cut back, 0 bases at V and 4 bases at J, with 8 bases in the middle. CDR3 length: 13 amino acids. Using reference TRBV5-6 and TRBJ2-7 for the parts outside the CDR3, the full variable domain is DAGVTQSPTHLIKTRGQQVTLRCSPKSGHDTVSWYQQALGQGPQFIFQYYEEEERQRGNFPDRFSGHQFPNYSSELNVNALLLGDSALYLCASSLGSVYEQYFGPGTRLTVT.

The rearrangement uses TRBV2 and TRBJ2-7; 9 nucleotides align to TRBD2. The trim removed 7 bases at V and 5 bases at J, leaving 9 bases unmatched. The length of the CDR3 is 14 residues. Per the germline V gene, CDR1 is SNHLY and CDR2 is FYNNEI. CDR3 region: CASMWGSGSHEQYF. Here the CDR3 DNA reads TGTGCCAGCATGTGGGGTAGCGGGAGCCACGAGCAGTACTTC.

The chain combines TRBV27 with TRBJ2-2, with D tentatively TRBD1 (6 bases). V gave up 2 bases and J gave up 4 bases, with 8 bases separating them. CDR3 size: 14 residues. CDR1 is MNHEY, CDR2 SMNVEV, per germline (reference sequence). CDR3 residues: CASSLGQFTGELFF. DNA for the CDR3: TGTGCCAGCAGTTTAGGACAGTTCACCGGGGAGCTGTTTTTT.

The V gene is TRBV4-1, the J gene TRBJ1-6; no reliable D call. V shed 4 bases and J shed 1 base, with 23 bases lying between them. This CDR3 is 20 amino acids long. Germline CDR1 is MGHRA and CDR2 is YSYEKL. This chain's CDR3 is CASSPKFLSNIGSYNSPLHF. The CDR3 nucleotides read TGCGCCAGCAGCCCCAAGTTTTTATCCAACATTGGGTCCTATAATTCACCCCTCCACTTT.

This chain joins TRBV29-1 and TRBJ2-1, with 10 bases that match TRBD2. The V gene end was trimmed by 6 bases and the J gene end by 10 bases; junction bases not matched to a gene: 3. The CDR3 is made up of 11 amino acids. Germline CDR1 is SQVTM and CDR2 is ANQGSEA. CDR3 nucleotide sequence: TGCAGCGTACTACTAGCGGGAGAGCAGTTCTTC. Protein: CSVLLAGEQFF.

This clone was seen a single time. The chain combines TRBV30 with TRBJ2-1; no firm D call. Germline CDR1 and CDR2: GTSNPN and SVGIG (reference sequence). V dropped 4 bases and J dropped 1 base, with 11 bases sitting between them. The CDR3 has 14 residues. The DNA of the CDR3 is TGTGCCTGGATCGGTCCAGAGTCCTACAATGAGCAGTTCTTC. Translated, it gives CAWIGPESYNEQFF.

This clone was seen just once. The J gene is TRBJ2-5, the V gene TRBV4-1; D is possibly TRBD1 or TRBD2 (5 bases each). Per germline, CDR1 MGHRA and CDR2 YSYEKL. The CDR3 runs 18 residues. Between the trimmed V and J ends, which lost 0 bases and 5 bases, there was a span of 22 bases. This CDR3 is CASSQDPSGPRGEETQYF. CDR3 in DNA: TGCGCCAGCAGCCAAGATCCCTCGGGGCCACGAGGGGAGGAGACCCAGTACTTC.

This chain links TRBV27 with TRBJ1-4; D is ambiguous. Germline assignment: CDR1 MNHEY and CDR2 SMNVEV (reference sequence). V was cut by 5 bases and J by 3 bases, with 22 bases left in between. There are 18 residues in the CDR3. The CDR3 spells CASSPRAAQWFANEKLFF. CDR3 sequence (DNA): TGTGCCAGCAGTCCACGGGCGGCCCAGTGGTTCGCTAATGAAAAACTGTTTTTT.

In DNA form, the CDR3 reads TGTGCCAGCAGTTATTGGGATACCTACACTGAAGCTTTCTTT. Translation gives CASSYWDTYTEAFF. The chain couples TRBV28 to TRBJ1-1; D call uncertain. V was trimmed by 4 bases and J by 3 bases, leaving 12 bases between them. The germline V gene encodes CDR1 MDHEN and CDR2 SYDVKM. The CDR3 runs 14 residues. The full variable domain, in which reference TRBV28 and TRBJ1-1 provide the parts outside the CDR3, is DVKVTQSSRYLVKRTGEKVFLECVQDMDHENMFWYRQDPGLGLRLIYFSYDVKMKEKGDIPEGYSVSREKKERFSLILESASTNQTSMYLCASSYWDTYTEAFFGQGTRLTVV.

V and J are TRBV6-4 and TRBJ2-1; tentative D call: TRBD1 (5 bases). Germline-derived CDR1 and CDR2 are MRHNA and SNTAGT. The V and J ends lost 0 bases and 4 bases respectively, with 16 bases between them. This CDR3 has 17 amino acids. The CDR3, as DNA: TGTGCCAGCAGTGACTCGCCAATGGGGCACCCGTACAATGAGCAGTTCTTC. It encodes CASSDSPMGHPYNEQFF.

This chain links TRBV6-5 with TRBJ2-2; D is uncertain. Germline-derived CDR1 and CDR2 are MNHEY and SVGAGI. This CDR3 has 15 residues. Trimming left V 2 bases short and J 3 bases short, with 10 bases between. CDR3 residues: CASSYVWAYTGELFF. In DNA form, the CDR3 reads TGTGCCAGCAGTTACGTGTGGGCCTACACCGGGGAGCTGTTTTTT.

This clone was seen only once. J is TRBJ1-2 and V is TRBV5-6, with D hard to call. V was pared by 4 bases and J by 6 bases, with 19 bases between. CDR1 and CDR2 (germline): SGHDT, YYEEEE. This CDR3 spans 15 amino acids. CDR3 sequence: CASSPIGQGGNGYTF. The CDR3 bases are TGTGCCAGCAGCCCCATTGGGCAAGGAGGAAATGGCTACACCTTC.

The chain carries TRBV6-5 and TRBJ2-3, with D possibly matching TRBD2 (6 bases). Per the germline V gene, CDR1 is MNHEY and CDR2 is SVGAGI. Trimming removed 2 bases from V and 0 bases from J, with 12 bases in between. This CDR3 is 16 amino acids long. The CDR3 DNA is TGTGCCAGCAGTTACCGGGGGAGAAGGAGCACAGATACGCAGTATTTT. Residues: CASSYRGRRSTDTQYF.

This sequence joins TRBV6-1 and TRBJ1-3; D is undetermined. V was pared by 7 bases and J by 0 bases, with 13 bases between. This CDR3 region has 15 residues. In germline, CDR1 is MNHNS, CDR2 SASEGT. CDR3 sequence reads: CASTLVRYSGNTIYF. DNA of the CDR3: TGTGCCAGCACCCTAGTCCGGTACTCTGGAAACACCATATATTTT.

V is TRBV11-2 and J is TRBJ2-7; TRBD2 matches 7 bases. This CDR3 comprises 15 residues. Germline trimming cut 1 base from V and 0 bases from J; bases unmatched to any gene: 3. CDR1 is SGHAT and CDR2 is FQNNGV in the germline V gene. The chain's CDR3 is CASSLGRGSSYEQYF. The CDR3 DNA follows: TGTGCCAGCAGCTTAGGGCGCGGGAGCTCCTACGAGCAGTACTTC.